This TCR beta chain emerged from a study of T-cell reconstitution after alpha-beta-depleted transplantation in children. A TCRbeta library incorporating unique molecular identifiers was prepared. MiXCR, applied by TCRdb to the PCR reads, yields one record per CDR3 protein. The sample carries approximately 340,000 distinct CDR3 sequences, 9% to 12% recorded once. Here the sequenced sample was PBMCs from the stem cell graft donor, taken from the stem cell graft. This clonotype originated in a human donor who donated a stem cell graft to a child with acute lymphoblastic leukemia.

DNA of the CDR3: TGTGCCAGCAGATGGGAGGGCTCCTATAATTCACCCCTCCACTTT. It specifies CASRWEGSYNSPLHF. The chain carries TRBV7-9 and TRBJ1-6, with D hard to call. The CDR3 runs 15 residues. V lost 6 bases, J lost 0 bases, and 9 bases lay in between. Germline loops: CDR1 SEHNR, CDR2 FQNEAQ (reference sequence).